This entry lists 13 T cell receptor beta chains sequenced from one sample in a study of cytomegalovirus exposure and HLA in healthy donors. 13 Jbeta primers and 60 Vbeta primers were used for the PCR. Using immunoSEQ multiplex PCR, the repertoire was profiled, and TCRdb retains in-frame clones only, with some absent. The profile shows around 150,000 clones, 70% to 75% of them singletons. Sequencing input: PBMCs. The receptors were gathered from a man between 18 and 35 years old in good health and CMV-seropositive.

V usage is TRBV5-6 and J usage is TRBJ1-1; D possibly corresponds to TRBD1 (6 bases). Germline V gene lookup returns CDR1 SGHDT and CDR2 YYEEEE. V was cut by 3 bases and J by 1 base, with 13 bases left in between. The CDR3 has 15 residues. CDR3 nucleotide sequence: TGTGCCAGCAGCTCCATGGGACACGGGAACACTGAAGCTTTCTTT. The encoded protein is CASSSMGHGNTEAFF.

The rearrangement joins TRBV9 to TRBJ2-5; 9 bases map to TRBD2. V lost 0 bases, J lost 5 bases, and 8 bases stayed unmatched. The CDR3 has 16 residues. The germline gives CDR1 SGDLS, CDR2 YYNGEE. The CDR3 protein is CASSVELLAGRETQYF. The CDR3 DNA reads TGTGCCAGCAGCGTAGAATTGCTAGCGGGAAGGGAGACCCAGTACTTC.

The gene calls are TRBV28 and TRBJ1-2; D remains ambiguous. The germline V gene encodes CDR1 MDHEN and CDR2 SYDVKM. The CDR3 spans 13 residues. Trimming took off 6 bases at V and 6 bases at J, with 14 bases between the two ends. The CDR3 spells CASRLLTRDGYTF. CDR3 DNA: TGTGCCAGCAGATTACTGACGCGGGATGGCTACACCTTC.

V usage is TRBV5-4 and J usage is TRBJ1-4; D call uncertain. Trimming removed 4 bases from V and 10 bases from J, with 8 bases in between. CDR3 size: 11 residues. Germline values: CDR1 SGHNT, CDR2 YYREEE (reference sequence). CDR3 sequence (DNA): TGTGCCAGCAGCGGCCGGGGAAAACTGTTTTTT. Residues: CASSGRGKLFF.

This clone was seen more than once but under ten times. The V gene is TRBV5-1, the J gene TRBJ1-1, with D possibly TRBD1 on 5 matching bases. The CDR3 has 17 residues. The V end lost 4 bases, the J end lost 3 bases, and 22 bases lay between the germline ends. Looked up from germline, CDR1 is SGHRS and CDR2 is YFSETQ. The CDR3 protein is CASSPVNPRQRHTEAFF. As DNA, the CDR3 is TGCGCCAGCAGCCCAGTGAACCCAAGACAGAGACACACTGAAGCTTTCTTT.

The V and J genes are TRBV7-2 and TRBJ1-4; D remains ambiguous. The germline V gene has CDR1 SGHTA and CDR2 FQGNSA. CDR3 length: 14 amino acids. V lost 5 bases to trimming and J lost 6 bases, with 13 bases between them. The CDR3 nucleotides are TGTGCCAGCAGCCCTACACGGACTTATGAAAAACTGTTTTTT. This encodes CASSPTRTYEKLFF.

V is TRBV5-1 and J is TRBJ1-5; D uncertain. Trimming pared 0 bases from V and 6 bases from J, leaving 7 bases between. Germline V gene data show CDR1 as SGHRS and CDR2 as YFSETQ. CDR3 length: 13 residues. The CDR3, as DNA: TGCGCCAGCAGCTTGGACGAGGGTCAGCCCCAGCATTTT. This codes for CASSLDEGQPQHF.

This clone has just one count. The rearrangement links TRBV5-1 to TRBJ1-2; D is possibly TRBD1 (6 bases). V was clipped by 4 bases and J by 5 bases, with 24 bases between them. This CDR3 is built from 17 residues. Germline V gene data show CDR1 as SGHRS and CDR2 as YFSETQ. This CDR3 reads CASSPTPDSRVLYGYTF. In DNA form, the CDR3 reads TGCGCCAGCAGCCCCACACCGGACAGCCGGGTCCTTTATGGCTACACCTTC.

V and J are TRBV11-1 and TRBJ1-1, with no clear D. V was clipped by 0 bases and J by 0 bases, with 8 bases between them. CDR3 length: 15 residues. Germline CDR1 is SGHAT and CDR2 is FQDESV (reference sequence). The CDR3 protein is CASSLAPGLNTEAFF. The CDR3, as DNA: TGTGCCAGCAGCTTAGCTCCAGGCCTGAACACTGAAGCTTTCTTT.

The rearrangement uses TRBV19 and TRBJ1-2; TRBD1 matches 10 bases. CDR1 and CDR2 (germline): LNHDA, SQIVND (reference sequence). With V trimmed by 7 bases and J by 6 bases, 2 bases remained unmatched. The CDR3 length is 12 residues. CDR3 region: CASTGTGDGYTF. The CDR3 coding sequence is TGTGCCAGTACCGGGACAGGGGATGGCTACACCTTC.

The V and J genes are TRBV14 and TRBJ1-1, with 7 positions matching TRBD1. The V and J ends lost 3 bases and 5 bases, in that order; junction bases with no gene match: 9. In germline, CDR1 is SGHDN, CDR2 FVKESK. This CDR3 is 15 amino acids long. The CDR3 nucleotides read TGTGCCAGCAGCCAGCTACAGGGGAGAGAAACTGAAGCTTTCTTT. Protein: CASSQLQGRETEAFF.

V usage is TRBV7-9 and J usage is TRBJ1-1; D is perhaps TRBD1 (5 bases). Deletions cut 3 bases from V and 4 bases from J, with 18 bases between. Germline lookup yields CDR1 SEHNR and CDR2 FQNEAQ (reference sequence). This CDR3 has 16 amino acids. The CDR3 here is CASSLGPAGGGTEAFF. The CDR3 nucleotides are TGTGCCAGCAGCTTGGGTCCCGCGGGGGGGGGCACTGAAGCTTTCTTT.

The chain is built from TRBV18 and TRBJ1-1; 8 bases are a match to TRBD1. Per the germline V gene, CDR1 is KGHSH and CDR2 is LQKENI. This CDR3 has 12 residues. The V segment lost 3 bases and the J segment 7 bases; nucleotides outside the gene matches: 1. This CDR3 reads CASSPGTGEAFF. The CDR3 coding sequence is TGTGCCAGCTCACCGGGGACAGGTGAAGCTTTCTTT.